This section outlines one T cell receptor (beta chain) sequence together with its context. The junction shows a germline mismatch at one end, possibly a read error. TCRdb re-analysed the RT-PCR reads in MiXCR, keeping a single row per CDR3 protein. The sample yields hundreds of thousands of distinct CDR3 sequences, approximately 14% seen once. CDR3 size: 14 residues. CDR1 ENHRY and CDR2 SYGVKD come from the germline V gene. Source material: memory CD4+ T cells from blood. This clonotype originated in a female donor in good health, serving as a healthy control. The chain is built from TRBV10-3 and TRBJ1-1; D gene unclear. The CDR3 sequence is CASSEDRINTEAFF. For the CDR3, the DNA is TGTGCCAGCAGTGAAGATCGGATCAACACTGAAGCTTTCTTT.